Shown below are 29 T cell receptor beta chains from a single sample sequenced in a study of blood T cells in healthy people across ages. The second PCR ran about 6 to 11 cycles with a sample-barcoded 5' primer and J-beta primers. TCRdb re-derived calls from the 5' RACE reads in MiXCR, one entry per CDR3 protein. The repertoire includes approximately 960,000 distinct CDR3 sequences, roughly 28% of them detected once, and 10% to 13% sits in the top ten. This sample was also put to use in a study of T cells of mothers and their children.

The sequencing sample was made of blood. Every receptor here comes from a woman in her 40s in good health.

Ten or more counts support this clonotype. V is TRBV7-8 and J is TRBJ2-3; D possibly corresponds to TRBD2 (5 bases). Germline assignment: CDR1 SGHVS and CDR2 FQNEAQ. The CDR3 spans 15 residues. V lost 5 bases to trimming and J lost 4 bases, with 16 bases between them. This chain's CDR3 is CASSPSEGLSDTQYF. The CDR3 region has the DNA TGTGCCAGCAGCCCGAGTGAAGGACTGTCAGATACGCAGTATTTT.

This clonotype appeared many times. The rearrangement uses TRBV7-3 and TRBJ2-1; TRBD2 might be the D (5 bases). Germline V gene sequence: CDR1 SGHTA, CDR2 FQGTGA. This CDR3 spans 15 amino acids. Trimming took 1 base from V and 8 from J, leaving 15 bases between them. The CDR3 is CASSLMAGVTDEQFF. DNA for the CDR3: TGTGCCAGCAGCTTAATGGCGGGCGTCACGGATGAGCAGTTCTTC.

This clonotype occurred many times. The CDR3 nucleotides read TGTGCCAGCAGCCAAGTTAGGGGGAACTATGGCTACACCTTC. Amino acids: CASSQVRGNYGYTF. The V gene is TRBV3-1, the J gene TRBJ1-2; possible D gene TRBD1, 6 bases. Germline lookup yields CDR1 LGHDT and CDR2 YNNKEL (reference sequence). V was trimmed by 1 base and J by 2 bases, leaving 8 bases between them. This CDR3 spans 14 amino acids. The whole variable domain, filled in from reference TRBV3-1 and TRBJ1-2, reads DTAVSQTPKYLVTQMGNDKSIKCEQNLGHDTMYWYKQDSKKFLKIMFSYNNKELIINETVPNRFSPKSPDKAHLNLHINSLELGDSAVYFCASSQVRGNYGYTFGSGTRLTVV.

V gene TRBV29-1 combines with J gene TRBJ2-7, with D unclear. V was pared by 3 bases and J by 4 bases, with 13 bases between. Germline V gives CDR1 SQVTM, CDR2 ANQGSEA. This CDR3 spans 13 amino acids. The CDR3 spells CSVDLGGEYEQYF. The CDR3 DNA follows: TGCAGCGTTGATTTGGGCGGAGAGTACGAGCAGTACTTC.

Of note for this clonotype: This could be a read error, since a much larger clone is one nucleotide away. The genes are TRBV28 and TRBJ2-5; no firm D call. V was cut by 8 bases and J by 13 bases, with 23 bases left in between. CDR1 is MDHEN, CDR2 SYDVKM, per germline. The CDR3 loop spans 13 amino acids. The chain's CDR3 is CASLDGGGYERYF. DNA for the CDR3: TGTGCCAGCTTAGACGGCGGCGGTTACGAGCGGTACTTC.

The V gene is TRBV7-2, the J gene TRBJ1-2; the D is unclear. There are 14 residues in the CDR3. With 5 bases removed from V and 5 bases from J, the gap between germline ends came to 15 bases. Germline V gene sequence: CDR1 SGHTA, CDR2 FQGNSA. For the CDR3, the DNA is TGTGCCAGCAGCGGCGGGCACGATCGTTATGGCTACACCTTC. This codes for CASSGGHDRYGYTF.

This CDR3 reads CASGSSGQYF. For the CDR3, the DNA is TGTGCCAGCGGTTCTTCGGGGCAGTATTTT. This chain links TRBV7-8 with TRBJ2-3; D is unresolved. Germline V gene lookup returns CDR1 SGHVS and CDR2 FQNEAQ. This CDR3 region has 10 residues. The germline V and J ends were trimmed by 8 bases and 11 bases, with 11 bases remaining between them.

The V and J genes are TRBV15 and TRBJ2-4; weak D call: TRBD2 (5 bases). Matching the DNA end better, TRBJ2-7 makes the J call doubtful. Germline lookup yields CDR1 LNHNV and CDR2 YYDKDF (reference sequence). The CDR3 is 15 residues long. The CDR3 region is CATGSGLLGTYEQYF. The DNA of the CDR3 is TGTGCCACCGGGAGTGGACTCCTCGGCACCTACGAGCAGTACTTC.

This chain uses TRBV4-2 with TRBJ1-5, with a tentative D call TRBD1 (5 bases). The CDR3 totals 16 residues. V lost 0 bases, J lost 9 bases, and 18 bases lay in between. CDR1 LGHNA and CDR2 YNFKEQ come from the germline V gene. CDR3 amino acids: CASSQDLAQVSVPQHF. CDR3 DNA sequence: TGTGCCAGCAGCCAAGATCTTGCACAGGTAAGCGTGCCCCAGCATTTT.

V and J are TRBV20-1 and TRBJ2-4; D remains ambiguous. Germline CDR1 and CDR2: DFQATT and SNEGSKA (reference sequence). The V and J ends lost 0 bases and 2 bases respectively, with 11 bases between them. The CDR3 is 15 residues long. The CDR3 region is CSARDRARTKNIQYF. The CDR3 DNA reads TGCAGTGCTAGAGATAGGGCGAGGACCAAAAACATTCAGTACTTC.

The chain has TRBV5-1 and TRBJ1-2, with 8 positions matching TRBD1. V shed 1 base and J 6 bases; nucleotides not matched to a gene: 8. The germline V gene encodes CDR1 SGHRS and CDR2 YFSETQ. There are 15 residues in the CDR3. The CDR3 DNA reads TGCGCCAGCAGCTTGTCTGGACAGGGAGGAAATGGCTACACCTTC. The encoded protein is CASSLSGQGGNGYTF.

This clonotype was observed many times. The gene calls are TRBV10-3 and TRBJ1-2; 8 bases fit TRBD1. The CDR3 sequence is 13 residues long. Unmatched junction bases numbered 0, after V lost 4 bases and J lost 2 bases. CDR1 and CDR2 (germline): ENHRY, SYGVKD. The CDR3 loop reads CAISGQGNYGYTF. Written as DNA, the CDR3 is TGTGCCATCAGTGGACAGGGGAACTATGGCTACACCTTC.

The chain has TRBV5-1 and TRBJ1-1; no definite D call. Trimming pared 0 bases from V and 3 bases from J, leaving 9 bases between. The CDR3 is 14 amino acids. Looked up from germline, CDR1 is SGHRS and CDR2 is YFSETQ. CDR3 residues: CASSLEGHDTEAFF. The CDR3 DNA sequence: TGCGCCAGCAGCTTGGAAGGCCACGACACTGAAGCTTTCTTT.

In this sample, this clonotype turned up a few times. The rearrangement joins TRBV4-3 to TRBJ1-2; 10 positions agree with TRBD1. V gave up 3 bases and J gave up 5 bases; unmatched junction bases: 6. The CDR3 runs 15 residues. The germline gives CDR1 LGHNA, CDR2 YSLEER. CDR3 coding DNA: TGCGCCAGCAGCCAGGTTCCGGGACAGGGGTATGGCTACACCTTC. This codes for CASSQVPGQGYGYTF.

This clonotype appeared many times. The V call is TRBV5-1, the J call TRBJ2-5; perhaps TRBD2 as D (5 bases). The CDR3 contains 13 residues. V was trimmed by 0 bases and J by 11 bases, leaving 14 bases between them. Germline V gives CDR1 SGHRS, CDR2 YFSETQ. The CDR3 reads CASSLGPQREQYF. The CDR3 DNA sequence: TGCGCCAGCAGCTTGGGTCCCCAAAGGGAGCAGTACTTC. Full variable domain (outside the CDR3, taken from reference TRBV5-1 and TRBJ2-5): KAGVTQTPRYLIKTRGQQVTLSCSPISGHRSVSWYQQTPGQGLQFLFEYFSETQRNKGNFPGRFSGRQFSNSRSEMNVSTLELGDSALYLCASSLGPQREQYFGPGTRLLVL.

This clonotype has just a few counts. A much larger clone differs by one base, so this may be a read error. The chain carries TRBV7-9 and TRBJ2-4; 13 nucleotides line up with TRBD2. Germline CDR1 SEHNR, CDR2 FQNEAQ (reference sequence). There are 17 residues in the CDR3. V shed 6 bases, J shed 13 bases, and the junction held 18 bases outside the gene matches. The CDR3 DNA reads as TGTGCCAGCAGGTCGGGGACTAGCGGGGCCCCCTGGAATGAGCAGTACTTC. Protein product: CASRSGTSGAPWNEQYF.

This clonotype has a count of ten or more. This rearrangement joins TRBV4-1 to TRBJ2-1; D is uncertain. There are 20 residues in the CDR3. V gave up 0 bases and J gave up 0 bases, with 21 bases separating them. The germline CDR1 and CDR2 sequences are MGHRA and YSYEKL. CDR3 protein: CASSQDQWTRDDSSYNEQFF. The CDR3 region has the DNA TGCGCCAGCAGCCAAGATCAGTGGACGCGCGACGATAGCTCCTACAATGAGCAGTTCTTC.

The chain employs TRBV2 and TRBJ2-1; 12 bases agree with TRBD2. The junction had 9 bases not matched to a gene; V was cut back by 6 bases and J by 9 bases. Germline CDR1 reads SNHLY; CDR2 reads FYNNEI. This CDR3 is built from 15 residues. The DNA of the CDR3 is TGTGCCAGCAGCCCAACTAGCGGGGGGTTGGGTGAGCAGTTCTTC. Translation: CASSPTSGGLGEQFF. The full variable domain, its missing parts supplied by reference TRBV2 and TRBJ2-1, is EPEVTQTPSHQVTQMGQEVILRCVPISNHLYFYWYRQILGQKVEFLVSFYNNEISEKSEIFDDQFSVERPDGSNFTLKIRSTKLEDSAMYFCASSPTSGGLGEQFFGPGTRLTVL.

This clonotype was observed a handful of times. This chain joins TRBV5-1 and TRBJ2-7; 10 nucleotides line up with TRBD1. The germline V gene encodes CDR1 SGHRS and CDR2 YFSETQ. The CDR3 totals 15 residues. The ends lost 5 bases at V and 2 bases at J; junction bases unmatched: 7. CDR3 sequence (DNA): TGCGCCAGCAGACCTCGACAGGGGGCCACCTACGAGCAGTACTTC. Translated: CASRPRQGATYEQYF.

The rearrangement uses TRBV7-9 and TRBJ2-6; 8 nucleotides line up with TRBD1. Per the germline V gene, CDR1 is SEHNR and CDR2 is FQNEAQ (reference sequence). After removal of 5 bases from V and 3 bases from J, the junction contained 3 bases not matched to a gene. The CDR3 sequence is 15 residues long. The CDR3 is CASSRDRSGANVLTF. The CDR3 DNA is TGTGCCAGCAGCAGGGACAGGAGTGGGGCCAACGTCCTGACTTTC.

The V call is TRBV12-3 or TRBV12-4, the J call TRBJ2-3; tentative D call: TRBD2 (6 bases). V lost 6 bases to trimming and J lost 13 bases, with 23 bases between them. There are 14 residues in the CDR3. The CDR3 here is CASRKNVAADAEYF. CDR3 nucleotides: TGTGCCAGCAGGAAGAACGTAGCGGCAGATGCGGAGTATTTT.

The chain links TRBV27 to TRBJ2-1; TRBD2 aligns across 13 bases. The CDR3 is 16 residues long. The ends lost 3 bases at V and 5 bases at J; junction bases unmatched: 4. Germline CDR1 is MNHEY and CDR2 is SMNVEV (reference sequence). The CDR3 protein is CASSFATSGGDNEQFF. CDR3 sequence (DNA): TGTGCCAGCAGTTTCGCCACTAGCGGGGGGGACAATGAGCAGTTCTTC.

This clonotype was found a few times. This rearrangement joins TRBV6-6 to TRBJ1-2; TRBD1 might be the D (5 bases). Germline loops: CDR1 MNHNY, CDR2 SVGAGI (reference sequence). This CDR3 has 14 residues. Trimming took off 2 bases at V and 2 bases at J, with 9 bases between the two ends. CDR3 coding DNA: TGTGCCAGCAGTTACACCGGGGCGAACTATGGCTACACCTTC. Translated, it gives CASSYTGANYGYTF.

The V call is TRBV7-6, the J call TRBJ1-1, with TRBD1 as a possible D gene (5 bases). The CDR3 has 13 residues. The V end was cut by 5 bases, the J end by 8 bases, with 15 bases between. From germline, CDR1 is SGHVS and CDR2 FNYEAQ. CDR3 residues: CASSPDTGLEAFF. The CDR3 region has the DNA TGTGCCAGCAGCCCTGATACAGGCCTCGAAGCTTTCTTT.

This clonotype occurred many times. V is TRBV7-2 and J is TRBJ2-1; TRBD1 agrees at 7 bases. The CDR3 spans 13 residues. CDR1 SGHTA and CDR2 FQGNSA come from the germline V gene. After removal of 3 bases from V and 8 bases from J, the junction contained 4 bases not matched to a gene. The DNA for the CDR3 is TGTGCCAGCAGCTTCCTAACAGGGGATGAGCAGTTCTTC. Translating it yields CASSFLTGDEQFF.

This clonotype has ten or more counts. This chain links TRBV15 with TRBJ2-1; 8 bases line up with TRBD1. The ends lost 1 base at V and 4 bases at J; junction bases unmatched: 6. The CDR3 has 16 residues. Germline CDR1 reads LNHNV; CDR2 reads YYDKDF (reference sequence). The CDR3 DNA reads TGTGCCACCAGCAGAGCCACGAGACAGGGGTACAATGAGCAGTTCTTC. Translation: CATSRATRQGYNEQFF.

This clonotype has ten or more counts. The CDR3 DNA reads TGCAGTGCTAGAGACCTGCTAGCGGGGACCTCCTACGAGCAGTACTTC. Its translation: CSARDLLAGTSYEQYF. The chain is built from TRBV20-1 and TRBJ2-7; TRBD2 matches 9 bases. V lost 0 bases, J lost 0 bases, and 6 bases stayed unmatched. The germline gives CDR1 DFQATT, CDR2 SNEGSKA (reference sequence). The CDR3 is 16 amino acids.

As regards this clonotype: This clone may be a read error of a much larger clone one base away. V is TRBV12-3 or TRBV12-4 and J is TRBJ1-2; D not resolved. The CDR3 sequence is 15 residues long. CDR3 residues: CASSSLNPVNCGYTF. The CDR3 DNA reads TGTGCCAGCAGTTCCCTTAATCCAGTGAACTGTGGCTACACCTTC.

This clonotype was counted at least ten times. This chain joins TRBV3-1 and TRBJ2-7, with a possible D match to TRBD2 (5 bases). This CDR3 region has 13 residues. Germline assignment: CDR1 LGHDT and CDR2 YNNKEL (reference sequence). V was clipped by 1 base and J by 3 bases, with 7 bases between them. The CDR3 here is CASSQVRDYEQYF. The DNA for the CDR3 is TGTGCCAGCAGCCAAGTCCGGGACTACGAGCAGTACTTC.